This is a list of T cell receptor beta chains from one sample in a study of blood T cell repertoires in COVID-19. The protocol was immunoSEQ multiplex PCR, while the TCRdb copy is restricted to in-frame clones and leaves out a portion. The sample lists just over 150,000 clones; around 89% were seen once. Sequences were obtained from peripheral blood. These receptors were obtained from a woman aged 40-49 years with acute or convalescent COVID-19. Each CDR3 is given without its conserved first and last residue. Size is omitted from some rows. Given values are once, few, many or a class for expanded clones.

v_gene,abundance,j_gene,CDR3aa
TRBV5-5,NA,TRBJ1-1,ASSLGPFPDTEAF
TRBV3-1/TRBV3-2,NA,TRBJ1-3,ASSPTGADGNTIY
TRBV5-1,NA,TRBJ2-6,ASRLAGANVLT
TRBV2,NA,TRBJ2-3,ASSGDTDTQY
TRBV10-3,NA,TRBJ2-7,AISDGTGSYEQY
TRBV3-1/TRBV3-2,NA,TRBJ2-1,ASSHLPGLARIGVNEQF
TRBV19,few,TRBJ1-1,ASSIRTGARNTEAF
TRBV27,NA,TRBJ1-1,ASSLTRRQGEAF
TRBV11-2,NA,TRBJ2-5,ASSGYPGSLKTQY
TRBV12-3/TRBV12-4,NA,TRBJ2-7,ASSAGGSEQY
TRBV29-1,NA,TRBJ2-3,SVFGGDPTDTQY
TRBV6-5,NA,TRBJ2-7,ASSRDRFRSGQY
TRBV27,NA,TRBJ2-1,ASSFGAPQAGWYNEQF
TRBV11-3,NA,TRBJ2-1,ASSLASSSYNEQF
TRBV18,NA,TRBJ1-2,ASSADRGSVYGYT
TRBV12-5,NA,TRBJ1-5,ASGLDPGTGDQPQH
TRBV27,NA,TRBJ1-1,ASSLGIQGGKIEAF
TRBV2,NA,TRBJ2-7,ASTEAYEQY
TRBV6-5,NA,TRBJ1-4,ASSPQGEEEKLF
TRBV13,few,TRBJ2-3,ASSFRDRRPPDTQY
TRBV28,NA,TRBJ1-3,ASTRGTGGYTIY
TRBV6-6,NA,TRBJ2-7,ASSPGQPYEQY
TRBV19,NA,TRBJ1-4,ASSSQGLGTEKLF
TRBV7-8,NA,TRBJ1-4,ASSGQGGEKLF
TRBV28,NA,TRBJ1-6,ASSFSPGGNSPLH
TRBV9,NA,TRBJ2-1,ASSAGGDKYNEQF
TRBV5-1,once,TRBJ1-4,ASSSGSGGRELF
TRBV6-2/TRBV6-3,NA,TRBJ2-1,ASSRYPNLAEVNEQF
TRBV11-2,NA,TRBJ2-1,ASSFARTGGDEQF
TRBV7-3,NA,TRBJ1-1,ASRQGVNTEAF
TRBV11-3,NA,TRBJ1-2,ASSLVQGTYGYT
TRBV24-1,NA,TRBJ1-5,ATSRPPRDRFHQPQH
TRBV13,NA,TRBJ2-3,ASSLRQALGTDTQY
TRBV6-6,NA,TRBJ2-2,ASSVTGAGTGELF
TRBV27,NA,TRBJ1-4,ASRSYRGRSNEKLF
TRBV6-5,once,TRBJ1-2,ASSYSRTGALYGYT
TRBV29-1,once,TRBJ2-7,SVEGERGPHEQY
TRBV7-9,NA,TRBJ2-1,ASSLAPGEQF
TRBV5-6,NA,TRBJ1-1,ASSLGLTGPSEAF
TRBV7-3,NA,TRBJ2-7,ASSLGRYYEQY